Below are 27 T cell receptor beta chains sequenced from a single sample in a study of cytomegalovirus exposure and HLA in healthy donors. PCR amplification relied on 60 Vbeta primers (plus 13 Jbeta primers). Method: immunoSEQ multiplex PCR; TCRdb's copy keeps in-frame clones and lacks some. The table for this sample gives some 200,000 clones. The sample consisted of PBMCs. The origin of the receptors is a man aged 30 to 39 in good health and CMV-seronegative.

The chain links TRBV11-3 to TRBJ2-5; maybe TRBD1 (5 bases). Trimming shortened V by 5 bases and J by 5 bases, and 12 bases separated the two germline ends. The CDR3 contains 13 residues. The germline CDR1 and CDR2 sequences are SGHNT and YENEEA. In DNA form, the CDR3 reads TGTGCCAGCAGCCCCGACAGAAGGGAGACCCAGTACTTC. This translates into CASSPDRRETQYF. Full variable domain (rest looked up from reference TRBV11-3 and TRBJ2-5): EAGVVQSPRYKIIEKKQPVAFWCNPISGHNTLYWYLQNLGQGPELLIRYENEEAVDDSQLPKDRFSAERLKGVDSTLKIQPAELGDSAVYLCASSPDRRETQYFGPGTRLLVL.

The V call is TRBV4-2, the J call TRBJ2-5; TRBD2 agrees at 12 bases. In germline, CDR1 is LGHNA, CDR2 YNFKEQ. This CDR3 has 16 residues. Losses at the gene ends were 2 bases for V and 4 bases for J; bases not matched to a gene: 5. CDR3 amino acids: CASSQRTSGVGETQYF. DNA of the CDR3: TGTGCCAGCAGCCAAAGGACTAGCGGGGTGGGAGAGACCCAGTACTTC.

This chain joins TRBV5-5 and TRBJ1-1; 8 bases are shared with TRBD1. The germline CDR1 and CDR2 sequences are SGHKS and YYEKEE (reference sequence). V lost 0 bases and J lost 0; bases outside the gene matches: 4. The CDR3 covers 16 residues. CDR3 nucleotides: TGTGCCAGCAGCTTGGGGACAGGGTTTATGAACACTGAAGCTTTCTTT. Residues: CASSLGTGFMNTEAFF.

The V and J genes are TRBV7-2 and TRBJ2-5, with D unresolved. The J call may be faulty, since TRBJ2-7 better matches the DNA end. The CDR3 contains 11 residues. CDR1 is SGHTA and CDR2 is FQGNSA in the germline V gene. As DNA, the CDR3 is TGTGCCAGCAGCTCTTTATACGAGCAGTACTTC. Translated, it gives CASSSLYEQYF.

The chain has TRBV5-1 and TRBJ2-7, with TRBD1 matching 7 bases. The CDR3 consists of 15 residues. Germline CDR1 and CDR2: SGHRS and YFSETQ. Trimming removed 4 bases from V and 6 bases from J; junction bases left unmatched: 13. CDR3 coding DNA: TGCGCCAGCAGCCTATTAACTTACAGGGGACCCGAGCAGTACTTC. Translated: CASSLLTYRGPEQYF.

The chain employs TRBV10-3 and TRBJ2-1; 8 bases align to TRBD1. This CDR3 region has 14 residues. The V gene end was trimmed by 6 bases and the J gene end by 5 bases; junction bases not matched to a gene: 6. CDR1 and CDR2 (germline): ENHRY, SYGVKD. CDR3 in DNA: TGTGCCATCAGGTCGTCGGACAGGGACAATGAGCAGTTCTTC. Translation: CAIRSSDRDNEQFF.

The chain has TRBV25-1 and TRBJ1-1; D gene unclear. This CDR3 spans 15 amino acids. CDR1 and CDR2 (germline): MGHDK, SYGVNS. V shed 5 bases and J shed 1 base, with 14 bases lying between them. CDR3 bases: TGTGCCAGCAGTTCCGTTCCCCGGGGGAACACTGAAGCTTTCTTT. Protein: CASSSVPRGNTEAFF.

This CDR3 is CASTPGQTDTQYF. The CDR3 region has the DNA TGTGCCAGTACCCCAGGACAGACAGATACGCAGTATTTT. This chain links TRBV19 with TRBJ2-3, with a weak D call TRBD1 (6 bases). The CDR3 length is 13 residues. The V and J ends lost 7 bases and 3 bases respectively, with 11 bases between them. From germline, CDR1 is LNHDA and CDR2 SQIVND (reference sequence).

DNA of the CDR3: TGCGCCAGCGCGACTCATTCACGGGGGGACCCCTACGAGCAGTACTTC. It specifies CASATHSRGDPYEQYF. The V and J genes are TRBV5-1 and TRBJ2-7; 7 bases are a match to TRBD2. Germline CDR1 SGHRS, CDR2 YFSETQ. The J segment lost 2 bases and the V segment lost 7 bases, leaving 15 bases of the junction unmatched. CDR3 size: 16 residues.

CDR3 nucleotide sequence: TGTGCCAGCAGCTCGGACAGGGAAGGGAGAGCTTTCTTT. It yields the protein CASSSDREGRAFF. The chain joins TRBV7-8 to TRBJ1-1; 8 positions match TRBD1. CDR3 size: 13 residues. With V trimmed by 4 bases and J by 10 bases, 8 bases remained unmatched. Germline V gene sequence: CDR1 SGHVS, CDR2 FQNEAQ. Looking up the rest from reference TRBV7-8 and TRBJ1-1 gives the full variable domain: GAGVSQSPRYKVAKRGQDVALRCDPISGHVSLFWYQQALGQGPEFLTYFQNEAQLDKSGLPSDRFFAERPEGSVSTLKIQRTQQEDSAVYLCASSSDREGRAFFGQGTRLTVV.

V is TRBV9 and J is TRBJ1-5, with TRBD1 matching 10 bases. This CDR3 has 14 residues. Germline V gene data show CDR1 as SGDLS and CDR2 as YYNGEE. The V and J ends lost 3 bases and 5 bases, in that order; junction bases with no gene match: 2. In DNA, the CDR3 is TGTGCCAGCAGCGGACAGGGGGCCTATCAGCCCCAGCATTTT. Translation: CASSGQGAYQPQHF. The full variable domain, completed using reference TRBV9 and TRBJ1-5, is DSGVTQTPKHLITATGQRVTLRCSPRSGDLSVYWYQQSLDQGLQFLIQYYNGEERAKGNILERFSAQQFPDLHSELNLSSLELGDSALYFCASSGQGAYQPQHFGDGTRLSIL.

The chain couples TRBV18 to TRBJ2-7; tentatively, D is TRBD1 (6 bases). From germline, CDR1 is KGHSH and CDR2 LQKENI. This CDR3 is built from 16 residues. Trimming took off 5 bases at V and 0 bases at J, with 17 bases between the two ends. The CDR3 here is CASSAYRDTSSYEQYF. The CDR3 DNA is TGTGCCAGCTCAGCGTACCGGGACACTAGCTCCTACGAGCAGTACTTC.

The V call is TRBV7-9, the J call TRBJ2-1; D might be TRBD2 (6 bases). This CDR3 has 15 amino acids. From germline, CDR1 is SEHNR and CDR2 FQNEAQ (reference sequence). Trimming took 3 bases from V and 3 from J, leaving 12 bases between them. The CDR3 loop reads CASSFLAAVYNEQFF. CDR3 DNA: TGTGCCAGCAGCTTCTTAGCGGCCGTCTACAATGAGCAGTTCTTC. Full variable domain (remainder filled in from reference TRBV7-9 and TRBJ2-1): DTGVSQNPRHKITKRGQNVTFRCDPISEHNRLYWYRQTLGQGPEFLTYFQNEAQLEKSRLLSDRFSAERPKGSFSTLEIQRTEQGDSAMYLCASSFLAAVYNEQFFGPGTRLTVL.

The V gene is TRBV7-6, the J gene TRBJ2-5; TRBD2 aligns across 10 bases. Gene TRBJ2-7 matches the end of the DNA better, so the J call may be wrong. CDR3 size: 16 residues. The germline gives CDR1 SGHVS, CDR2 FNYEAQ. The CDR3 DNA sequence: TGTGCCAGCAGCTTAGTTGTCCTAGCGGGAGTGCGCGAGCAGTACTTC. It translates to CASSLVVLAGVREQYF.

The V gene is TRBV30, the J gene TRBJ2-1, with 10 bases lining up with TRBD1. Trimming cost V 0 bases and J 15 bases; bases outside gene matches: 5. CDR1 is GTSNPN and CDR2 is SVGIG in the germline V gene (reference sequence). The CDR3 spans 12 residues. The CDR3 DNA follows: TGTGCCTGGAGTGTCAGTGGACAGGGGGTGTTCTTC. Amino acid sequence: CAWSVSGQGVFF.

V gene TRBV2 combines with J gene TRBJ2-5, with TRBD1 identical over 7 bases. In germline, CDR1 is SNHLY, CDR2 FYNNEI. The CDR3 totals 15 residues. The V gene end was trimmed by 6 bases and the J gene end by 3 bases; junction bases not matched to a gene: 10. CDR3 nucleotide sequence: TGTGCCAGCAGAGTGAGTGGGACAGTTAAAGAGACCCAGTACTTC. Amino acid sequence: CASRVSGTVKETQYF.

V usage is TRBV9 and J usage is TRBJ1-3; 8 nucleotides agree with TRBD1. V was pared by 0 bases and J by 8 bases, with 4 bases of the junction left unmatched. Germline-derived CDR1 and CDR2 are SGDLS and YYNGEE. The length of the CDR3 is 14 residues. The CDR3 protein is CASSVGTGTYTIYF. The CDR3 coding sequence is TGTGCCAGCAGCGTAGGGACAGGGACGTACACCATATATTTT.

The chain joins TRBV6-1 to TRBJ2-7; weak D call: TRBD2 (7 bases). Trimming cost V 6 bases and J 3 bases, with 18 bases left between them. CDR1 MNHNS and CDR2 SASEGT come from the germline V gene. This CDR3 has 15 amino acids. The CDR3: CASREGGGANYEQYF. The CDR3 DNA sequence: TGTGCCAGCAGGGAGGGGGGGGGCGCGAACTACGAGCAGTACTTC.

This chain uses TRBV25-1 with TRBJ2-2; 8 nucleotides match TRBD2. Trimming took 8 bases from V and 2 from J; bases not matched to a gene: 7. The CDR3 extends over 15 amino acids. Germline assignment: CDR1 MGHDK and CDR2 SYGVNS. The CDR3 spells CASATSEINTGELFF. The CDR3 bases are TGTGCCAGCGCGACTAGCGAAATAAACACCGGGGAGCTGTTTTTT. The variable domain in full, completed from reference TRBV25-1 and TRBJ2-2, reads EADIYQTPRYLVIGTGKKITLECSQTMGHDKMYWYQQDPGMELHLIHYSYGVNSTEKGDLSSESTVSRIRTEHFPLTLESARPSHTSQYLCASATSEINTGELFFGEGSRLTVL.

The genes are TRBV7-9 and TRBJ2-1; TRBD2 agrees at 10 bases. The CDR3 runs 17 residues. V shed 5 bases and J 7 bases; nucleotides not matched to a gene: 14. CDR1 SEHNR and CDR2 FQNEAQ come from the germline V gene (reference sequence). The CDR3 sequence: CASSPSGQREGGNEQFF. As DNA, the CDR3 is TGTGCCAGCAGCCCCTCGGGGCAGCGGGAGGGGGGGAATGAGCAGTTCTTC.

The rearrangement uses TRBV7-8 and TRBJ1-2; D remains ambiguous. V lost 4 bases to trimming and J lost 0 bases, with 12 bases between them. This CDR3 is 15 amino acids long. Germline CDR1 SGHVS, CDR2 FQNEAQ. The CDR3 DNA reads as TGTGCCAGCAGCTACCCAGCGACGACTAACTATGGCTACACCTTC. This encodes CASSYPATTNYGYTF.

This chain joins TRBV4-3 and TRBJ2-5; 13 nucleotides agree with TRBD2. The CDR3 sequence is 16 residues long. The trim removed 5 bases at V and 3 bases at J, leaving 6 bases unmatched. The germline V gene encodes CDR1 LGHNA and CDR2 YSLEER. CDR3 DNA: TGCGCCAGCAGCGTCAGGGGACTAGCGGGAAAAGAGACCCAGTACTTC. Residues: CASSVRGLAGKETQYF.

J is TRBJ2-7 and V is TRBV6-5, with D unclear. The germline gives CDR1 MNHEY, CDR2 SVGAGI. The V and J ends lost 6 bases and 0 bases respectively, with 12 bases between them. This CDR3 has 14 residues. The CDR3 protein is CASSPYSGSYEQYF. The CDR3 nucleotides are TGTGCCAGCAGCCCCTATTCGGGCTCCTACGAGCAGTACTTC.

The rearrangement joins TRBV5-1 to TRBJ2-5, with 7 bases lining up with TRBD2. V shed 0 bases, J shed 3 bases, and the junction held 2 bases outside the gene matches. The CDR3 spans 14 residues. Germline CDR1 is SGHRS and CDR2 is YFSETQ. The CDR3 DNA sequence: TGCGCCAGCAGCTTGGCCGGGACTAAAGAGACCCAGTACTTC. Residues: CASSLAGTKETQYF.

V and J are TRBV5-1 and TRBJ1-4; D unclear. CDR3 length: 14 residues. Germline V lookup: CDR1 SGHRS, CDR2 YFSETQ. Trimming shortened V by 0 bases and J by 8 bases, and 11 bases separated the two germline ends. CDR3 nucleotide sequence: TGCGCCAGCAGCTTGGATCCGGGTCGGGAAAAACTGTTTTTT. Protein sequence: CASSLDPGREKLFF.

The CDR3 DNA is TGTGCCAGCAGTTTATCGTCCGGCGGATTCTACGAGCAGTACTTC. Residues: CASSLSSGGFYEQYF. This chain links TRBV27 with TRBJ2-7; D is uncertain. V lost 0 bases and J 3 bases, leaving 12 bases between the germline ends. The V gene's germline CDR1 is MNHEY and CDR2 SMNVEV (reference sequence). This CDR3 has 15 residues.

This rearrangement joins TRBV4-1 to TRBJ2-5; maybe TRBD1 (5 bases). V dropped 2 bases and J dropped 4 bases, with 11 bases sitting between them. This CDR3 contains 14 residues. Germline V CDR1 and CDR2: MGHRA, YSYEKL. Here the CDR3 DNA reads TGCGCCAGCAGCCAATCACAGGTCCCAGAGACCCAGTACTTC. Its protein is CASSQSQVPETQYF.